This T cell receptor (beta chain) stems from a study of cytomegalovirus exposure and HLA in healthy donors (dated by TCRdb to the late 2010s). As for the study more broadly: According to an earlier analysis of a few hundred of the donors, about 190 million T cells yielded roughly 110 million unique TCR beta sequences and about 280 Gb of sequence data. The study used immunosequencing to profile the T cell repertoires of hundreds of subjects and linked those repertoires to cytomegalovirus serostatus. Among the approximately 430 genotyped donors, around 81% belonged to the genetic ancestry cluster associated with self-reported Caucasian donors. A separate validation cohort of over a hundred different subjects was used in addition to the approximately 670-subject first cohort. An early release that covered roughly 600 HLA-typed donors contained approximately 290 gigabases of sequencing data and 65 million to 100 million unique TCR sequences. An earlier analysis of several hundred of the donors applied high-throughput TCR beta sequencing to assess whether each TCR beta V gene segment acted as functional or pseudogenic. The study aimed to test whether cataloging public T cell receptors could reveal signatures of past pathogen exposure. HLA typing covered class I and class II loci at four-digit resolution. Roughly 5 DR-DQ haplotypes were handled as single units for association and clustering because linkage in the cohort was strong. Every discovery cohort repertoire had been produced on one sequencing platform. Alongside the repertoire data, information on donor age, sex, ethnicity and CMV serostatus was compiled. To predict cytomegalovirus infection status, the study brought together high-throughput TCR immunosequencing, statistical association of individual TCRs with disease status, and machine learning. A later genetic analysis used genome-wide SNP genotypes for about 65% of the 666 donors, treating that subset as a discovery cohort. In the later analysis, no new phenotypic data were used to find candidate immune exposures; instead, reliance was placed on TCR beta sequences and their occurrence across donors. Typing coverage varied by locus: roughly 629-630 donors for A, B, C, DRB1 and DQB1; approximately 520 for DQA1; around 610 for DPA1; roughly 450 for DPB1. In a later analysis, previously published TCR beta repertoires from hundreds of donors were re-analyzed and high-resolution HLA genotyping was added so that TCR occurrence patterns could be studied. Among 300 to 450 genotyped donors of the cohort, an average of around 240,000 unique TCR beta nucleotide sequences were sequenced per donor, around 20% of them non-productive.

What the authors observed across the whole study: The authors suggested that the approach could potentially be generalized to other disease states and immunological phenotypes. An earlier analysis of several hundred of the donors showed that most TCR beta V segments appeared in productive rearrangements either about 87% or about 30% of the time, which broadly matched IMGT annotations. Strong co-occurrence of HLA alleles, especially DR and DQ, made assigning TCR associations to individual alleles difficult. In a later analysis, HLA-associated TCR beta chains showed more clonal expansion and lower generation probabilities than non-associated chains that were equally common. Some IMGT-functional V segments, including TRBV6-2 and TRBV6-3, could not be told apart with the 87-base-pair reads, so those segments were excluded. A further reported finding was that TCR beta sequences accurately predicted the HLA-A and HLA-B alleles for most subjects in the first cohort. A later analysis found that most CMV-associated TCR beta chains appeared HLA-restricted, with HLA associations seemingly driven largely by CMV exposure. The study listed around 160 TCR beta chains as associated with cytomegalovirus. Because counts were too low, seventeen rarely observed V segments, including chromosome 9 orphons, were left out of the earlier analysis of 500 to 650 of the donors. The sequencing pipeline was judged likely to have produced a cluster of highly shared sequence variants as a technical artifact. Because some donors lacked HLA typing at each locus, the association tests relied only on the typed subset. Several of the top co-occurrence clusters appeared to be linked to parvovirus B19, influenza, CMV and Epstein-Barr virus, according to a later analysis. A few of the identified cytomegalovirus-associated TCR beta chains were confirmed in vitro to be specific for cytomegalovirus antigens. According to a later genetic analysis, donors in an Asian-associated ancestry cluster had fewer N-insertions in productive TCRs than the approximately 700-donor mean. Linkage disequilibrium might explain the correlated functional status among segregating V segments, but an unknown experimental factor could not be ruled out. Most TCR sequences were seen in very few donors, while some public TCRs were found in many individuals. At a false discovery rate of 0.05, a later analysis linked some 18,000 TCR beta sequences to specific HLA alleles. In a later analysis, TCR association rates were found to vary across HLA loci, with the most associated TCRs seen for DRB1 alleles and the fewest for HLA-C alleles. Only TCR beta chains were sequenced in this cohort, and the absence of alpha or paired-chain data limited detectable features. Presence/absence analyses assumed roughly uniform sequencing depth across donors, an assumption that may not hold. The classifier was reported to diagnose cytomegalovirus status with high specificity and sensitivity in both the original and validation cohorts. A later genetic analysis associated a missense DCLRE1C variant with V-gene and J-gene trimming of TCR beta chains, and an independent cohort replicated the association. The only immune exposure information available for the cohort was CMV serostatus.

As regards this clone: Its antigen target is currently unknown. The record has no base qualities; no much larger clone is one base away.

The cohort comprised 710 or so healthy bone marrow donors. At the time of sampling, all cohort members were nominally healthy, though unrecorded immune exposures were likely present. The donor was CMV seronegative and belonged to the group of several hundred seronegative cohort members. A peripheral blood sample was provided by each donor, and peripheral blood mononuclear cells were used for TCR beta sequencing. Genomic DNA was extracted from the blood cell samples with the Qiagen DNeasy Blood Extraction Kit. CDR1 and CDR2 (MNHEY, SVGAGI) derive from the germline V gene. The cysteine opens and the phenylalanine closes a CDR3 of 13 amino acids. Left in the record is the CDR3 DNA by itself, 39 bases read in frame from the first base. V is cut back by 0 bases and J by 15 bases, with 8 bases in the junction unmatched. The library came from the immunoSEQ multiplex PCR assay. A mixture of 60 forward primers for TCR Vbeta segments and 13 reverse primers for TCR Jbeta segments was used in the multiplex PCR. A multiplex PCR assay on genomic DNA amplified the CDR3 region of rearranged TCR beta genes. The amplified TCR beta libraries were sequenced on the Illumina HiSeq System as 87-base-pair reads. The paper's data handling went like this. In a later analysis, roughly 80 million unique TCR beta chains were counted across the 650 to 750 repertoires, and roughly 9.9 million of these chains were shared by at least two donors. To remove PCR and sequencing errors, raw reads were error-corrected and collapsed into unique sequences using a nearest-neighbor algorithm that merged closely related sequences. CDR3 sequences were aligned to IMGT reference sequences to assign V, D and J gene segments. For a sequence to be retained, at least a six-nucleotide match to both a V gene segment and a J gene segment was required. Rearrangements were called productive when the CDR3 lacked stop codons and stayed in frame with V and J; all others were non-productive. CDR3 was defined by IMGT convention, running from the second conserved V-encoded cysteine to the conserved J-encoded phenylalanine. In an earlier analysis of approximately 500 of the donors, sequences lacking an unambiguous match to a single V gene segment were excluded. In an earlier analysis of more than 500 of the donors, a V segment was called functional when productive rearrangements were above 56.7%, and segregating when the standard deviation between donors exceeded 5%. A statistical classification framework was built for diagnosing cytomegalovirus status from the catalog of TCR beta chain sequences. V and J gene assignment, in a later analysis, came from comparing TCR nucleotide sequences with IMGT/GENE-DB human TR gene sequences. The TCRdist pipeline was used in a later analysis to assign CDR3 sequences and most-parsimonious VDJ recombination scenarios. In a later analysis, every TCR beta chain was defined by the combination of its CDR3 amino acid sequence and its V-gene family, and reads without a unique V-gene family were dropped. A later analysis removed 592 highly shared, low-generation-probability nucleotide sequences to deal with suspected cross-contamination and a sequencing artifact. For each public chain, a later analysis derived a clonal expansion index from normalized ranks of inferred template counts within each repertoire. In a later analysis, generation probabilities were computed with a VDJ recombination model fitted to out-of-frame rearrangements, and the resulting probabilities were checked against IGoR. A later analysis scored TCR-TCR, TCR-HLA and TCR-CMV co-occurrence with hypergeometric tests, applying a repertoire-size bias correction to TCR pairs. False discovery rates were estimated in a later analysis by permuting HLA or CMV assignments 20 times. In a later analysis, co-occurring TCRs were grouped using DBSCAN, with TCRdist sequence similarity added in when clustering inside HLA-allele-positive subsets. Repertoires with fewer than 30,000 or more than 120,000 public chains, plus five repertoires with anomalous nucleotide sharing, were excluded from co-occurrence clustering. TCRdb mirrors the immuneACCESS table, restricted to in-frame sequences. Some clones are absent from its copies; in checked studies, under half trace to an unresolved V gene, and the reason for the others is unknown. V and J calls and clone size are copied from that table; D and trimming were computed from the DNA. This sample lists 180,000 or so clones; over 80% were detected once. The ten biggest clones cover more than 1.5% of the sample.

Sequenced input: PBMCs. The sequence was collected from a man aged 35-49 years in good health and CMV-seronegative. Recombination joined TRBV6-5 with TRBJ2-1, with 7 bases in between that match TRBD1. At the DNA level, the sequence is TGTGCCAGCAGTTACTCGTTCCAGGGGGTCACGTTCTTC. Translated, it reads CASSYSFQGVTFF.